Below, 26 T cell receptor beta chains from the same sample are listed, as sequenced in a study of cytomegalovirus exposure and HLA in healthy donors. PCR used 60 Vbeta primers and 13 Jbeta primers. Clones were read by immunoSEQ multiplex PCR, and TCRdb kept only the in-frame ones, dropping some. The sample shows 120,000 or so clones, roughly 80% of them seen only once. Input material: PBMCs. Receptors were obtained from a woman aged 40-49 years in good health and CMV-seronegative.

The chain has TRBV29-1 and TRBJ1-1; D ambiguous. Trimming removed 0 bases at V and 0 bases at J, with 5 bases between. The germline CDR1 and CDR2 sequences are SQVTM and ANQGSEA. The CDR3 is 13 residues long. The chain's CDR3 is CSVEEYLNTEAFF. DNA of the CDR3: TGCAGCGTTGAAGAATATCTGAACACTGAAGCTTTCTTT.

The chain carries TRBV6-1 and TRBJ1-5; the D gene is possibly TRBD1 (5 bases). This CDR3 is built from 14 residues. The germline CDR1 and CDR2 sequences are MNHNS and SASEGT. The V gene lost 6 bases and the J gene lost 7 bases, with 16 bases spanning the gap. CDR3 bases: TGTGCCAGCAGCGACACACCGGGGGGACAGCCCCAGCATTTT. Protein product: CASSDTPGGQPQHF.

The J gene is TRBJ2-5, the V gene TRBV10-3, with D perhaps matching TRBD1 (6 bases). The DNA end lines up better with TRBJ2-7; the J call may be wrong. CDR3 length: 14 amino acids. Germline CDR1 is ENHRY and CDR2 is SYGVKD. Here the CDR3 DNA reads TGTGCCATCAGTGAGTTCTCAGGGGCCTACGAGCAGTACTTC. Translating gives CAISEFSGAYEQYF.

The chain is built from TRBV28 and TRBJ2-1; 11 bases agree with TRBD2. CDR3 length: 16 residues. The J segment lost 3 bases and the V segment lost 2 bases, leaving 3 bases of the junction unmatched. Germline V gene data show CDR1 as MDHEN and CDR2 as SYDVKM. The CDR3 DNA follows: TGTGCCAGCAGTTTAGGGACTAGCGGAAACTACAATGAGCAGTTCTTC. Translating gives CASSLGTSGNYNEQFF.

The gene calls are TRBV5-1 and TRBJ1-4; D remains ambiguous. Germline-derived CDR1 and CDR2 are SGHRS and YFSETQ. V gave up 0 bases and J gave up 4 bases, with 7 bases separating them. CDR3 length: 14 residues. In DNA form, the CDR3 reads TGCGCCAGCAGCTTGGTGCCCGGTAATGAAAAACTGTTTTTT. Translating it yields CASSLVPGNEKLFF.

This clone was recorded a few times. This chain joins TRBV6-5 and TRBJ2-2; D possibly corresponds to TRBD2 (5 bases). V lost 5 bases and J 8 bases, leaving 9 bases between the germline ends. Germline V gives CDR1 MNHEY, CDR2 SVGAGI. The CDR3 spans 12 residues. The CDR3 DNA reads TGTGCCAGCAGTACCTTAGCGGGGGAGCTGTTTTTT. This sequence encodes CASSTLAGELFF.

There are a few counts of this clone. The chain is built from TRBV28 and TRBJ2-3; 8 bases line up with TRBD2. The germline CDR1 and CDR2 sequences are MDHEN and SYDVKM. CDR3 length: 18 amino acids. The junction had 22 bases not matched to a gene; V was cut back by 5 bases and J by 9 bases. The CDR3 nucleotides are TGTGCCAGCAGTGAATCCCTCCCCGCGGCGGGAGGTGGAAAGACGCAGTATTTT. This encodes CASSESLPAAGGGKTQYF.

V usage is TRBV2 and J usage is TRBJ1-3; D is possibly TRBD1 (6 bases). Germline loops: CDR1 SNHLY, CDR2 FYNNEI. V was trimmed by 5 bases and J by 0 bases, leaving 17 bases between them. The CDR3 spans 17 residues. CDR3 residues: CASSSDGGLRSGNTIYF. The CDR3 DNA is TGTGCCAGCAGTTCCGATGGGGGCCTTCGCTCTGGAAACACCATATATTTT.

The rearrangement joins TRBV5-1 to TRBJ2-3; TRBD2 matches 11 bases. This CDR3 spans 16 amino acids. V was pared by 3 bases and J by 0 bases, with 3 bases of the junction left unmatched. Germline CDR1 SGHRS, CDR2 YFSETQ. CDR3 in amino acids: CASSYLAGGSTDTQYF. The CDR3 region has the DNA TGCGCCAGCAGCTATTTAGCGGGAGGGAGCACAGATACGCAGTATTTT.

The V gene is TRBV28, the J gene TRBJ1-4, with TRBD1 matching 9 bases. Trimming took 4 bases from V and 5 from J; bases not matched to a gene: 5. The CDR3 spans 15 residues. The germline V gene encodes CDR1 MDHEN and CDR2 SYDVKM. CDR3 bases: TGTGCCAGCAGTTCCCCCACAGGGGGCAATGAAAAACTGTTTTTT. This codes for CASSSPTGGNEKLFF.

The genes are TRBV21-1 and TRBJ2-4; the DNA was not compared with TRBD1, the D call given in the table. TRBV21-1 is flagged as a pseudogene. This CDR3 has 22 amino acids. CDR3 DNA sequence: TGTGCCAGCAGCTCGGACGCAGGGTTCTCCCCATTGCCTCCTCTAGCCAAAAACATTCAGTACTTC. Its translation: CASSSDAGFSPLPPLAKNIQYF.

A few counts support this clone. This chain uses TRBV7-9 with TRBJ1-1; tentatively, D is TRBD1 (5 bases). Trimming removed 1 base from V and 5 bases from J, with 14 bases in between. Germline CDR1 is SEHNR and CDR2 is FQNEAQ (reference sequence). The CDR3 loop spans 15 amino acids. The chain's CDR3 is CASSLVAGLRTEAFF. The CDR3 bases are TGTGCCAGCAGCTTAGTAGCGGGGCTTAGGACTGAAGCTTTCTTT.

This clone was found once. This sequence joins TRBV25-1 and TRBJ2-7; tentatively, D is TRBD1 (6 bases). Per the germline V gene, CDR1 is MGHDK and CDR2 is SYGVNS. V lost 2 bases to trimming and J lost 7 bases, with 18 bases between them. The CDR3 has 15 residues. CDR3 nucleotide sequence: TGTGCCAGCAGTGAACTGACAGGCCCGGGTAGGGAGCAGTACTTC. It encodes CASSELTGPGREQYF.

The DNA for the CDR3 is TGTGCCATCAGCATGAGTAATGAGCAGTTCTTC. It yields the protein CAISMSNEQFF. V and J are TRBV10-3 and TRBJ2-1; D remains ambiguous. Looked up from germline, CDR1 is ENHRY and CDR2 is SYGVKD. V dropped 6 bases and J dropped 7 bases, with 7 bases sitting between them. CDR3 length equals 11 residues.

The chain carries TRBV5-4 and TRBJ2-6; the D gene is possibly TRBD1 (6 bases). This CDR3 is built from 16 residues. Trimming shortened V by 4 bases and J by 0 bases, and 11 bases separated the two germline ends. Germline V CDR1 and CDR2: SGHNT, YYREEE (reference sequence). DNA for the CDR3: TGTGCCAGCAGCGGGGGACAACCCTCTGGGGCCAACGTCCTGACTTTC. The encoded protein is CASSGGQPSGANVLTF.

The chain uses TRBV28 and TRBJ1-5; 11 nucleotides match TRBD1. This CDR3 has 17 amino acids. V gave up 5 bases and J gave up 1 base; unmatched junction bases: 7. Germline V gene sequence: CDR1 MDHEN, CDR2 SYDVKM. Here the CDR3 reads CASSRRTGGGSNQPQHF. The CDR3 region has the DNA TGTGCCAGCAGTAGGCGGACAGGGGGCGGCAGCAATCAGCCCCAGCATTTT.

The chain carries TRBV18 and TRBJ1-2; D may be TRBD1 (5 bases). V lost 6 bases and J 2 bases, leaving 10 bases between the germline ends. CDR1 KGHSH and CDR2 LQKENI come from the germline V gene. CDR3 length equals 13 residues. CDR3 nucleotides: TGTGCCAGCTCGCCGACAGAGAACTATGGCTACACCTTC. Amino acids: CASSPTENYGYTF.

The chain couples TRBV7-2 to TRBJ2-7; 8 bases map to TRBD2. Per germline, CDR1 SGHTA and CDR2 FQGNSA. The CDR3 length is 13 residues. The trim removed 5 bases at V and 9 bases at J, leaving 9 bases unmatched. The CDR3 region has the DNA TGTGCCAGCAGCCCCGGGGGGGCGATCGCGCAGTACTTC. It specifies CASSPGGAIAQYF.

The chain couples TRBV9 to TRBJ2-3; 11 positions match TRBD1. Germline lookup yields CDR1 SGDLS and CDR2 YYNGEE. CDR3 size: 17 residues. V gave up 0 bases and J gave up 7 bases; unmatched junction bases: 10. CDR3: CASSVVGTGGIGNTQYF. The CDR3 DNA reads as TGTGCCAGCAGCGTAGTAGGGACAGGGGGAATCGGGAATACGCAGTATTTT.

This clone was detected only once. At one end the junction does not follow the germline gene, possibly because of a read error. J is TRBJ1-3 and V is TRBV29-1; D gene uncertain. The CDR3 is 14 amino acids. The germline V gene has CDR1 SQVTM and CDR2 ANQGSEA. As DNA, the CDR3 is TGCAGCGTTGTTCTACTAGGGTACGGAAACATCATATATTTT. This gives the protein CSVVLLGYGNIIYF. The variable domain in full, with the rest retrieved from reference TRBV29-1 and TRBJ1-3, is SAVISQKPSRDICQRGTSLTIQCQVDSQVTMMFWYRQQPGQSLTLIATANQGSEATYESGFVIDKFPISRPNLTFSTLTVSNMSPEDSSIYLCSVVLLGYGNIIYFGEGSWLTVV.

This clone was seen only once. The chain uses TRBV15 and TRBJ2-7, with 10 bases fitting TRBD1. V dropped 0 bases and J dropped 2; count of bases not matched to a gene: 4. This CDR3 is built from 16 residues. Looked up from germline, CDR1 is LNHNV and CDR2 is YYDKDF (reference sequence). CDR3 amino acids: CATSRDPGQGAYEQYF. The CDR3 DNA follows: TGTGCCACCAGCAGAGATCCCGGACAGGGGGCCTACGAGCAGTACTTC. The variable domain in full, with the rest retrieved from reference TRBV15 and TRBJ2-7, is DAMVIQNPRYQVTQFGKPVTLSCSQTLNHNVMYWYQQKSSQAPKLLFHYYDKDFNNEADTPDNFQSRRPNTSFCFLDIRSPGLGDTAMYLCATSRDPGQGAYEQYFGPGTRLTVT.

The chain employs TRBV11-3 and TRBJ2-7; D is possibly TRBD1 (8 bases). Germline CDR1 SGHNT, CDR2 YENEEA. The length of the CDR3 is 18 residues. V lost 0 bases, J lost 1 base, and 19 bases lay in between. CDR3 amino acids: CASSLDRTGGQESYEQYF. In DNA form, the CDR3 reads TGTGCCAGCAGCTTAGATCGAACGGGGGGACAGGAGTCCTACGAGCAGTACTTC.

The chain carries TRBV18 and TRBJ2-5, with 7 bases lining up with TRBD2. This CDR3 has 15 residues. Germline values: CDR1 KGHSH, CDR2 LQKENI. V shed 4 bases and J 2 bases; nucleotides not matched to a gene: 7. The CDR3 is CASSLTSRRQETQYF. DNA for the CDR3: TGTGCCAGCTCACTGACTAGCCGGAGGCAAGAGACCCAGTACTTC.

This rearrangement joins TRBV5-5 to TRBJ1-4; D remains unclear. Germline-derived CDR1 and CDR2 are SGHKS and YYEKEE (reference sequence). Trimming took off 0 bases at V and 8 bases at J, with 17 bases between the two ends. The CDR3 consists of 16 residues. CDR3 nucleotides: TGTGCCAGCAGCTTGGGACTGGCAGCAGCCTGGGAAAAACTGTTTTTT. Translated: CASSLGLAAAWEKLFF.

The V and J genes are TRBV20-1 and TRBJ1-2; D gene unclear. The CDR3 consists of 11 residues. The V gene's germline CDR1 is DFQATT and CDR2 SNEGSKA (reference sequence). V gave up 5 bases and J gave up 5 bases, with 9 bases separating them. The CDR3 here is CSAARDYGYTF. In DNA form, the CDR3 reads TGCAGTGCTGCCCGAGATTATGGCTACACCTTC.

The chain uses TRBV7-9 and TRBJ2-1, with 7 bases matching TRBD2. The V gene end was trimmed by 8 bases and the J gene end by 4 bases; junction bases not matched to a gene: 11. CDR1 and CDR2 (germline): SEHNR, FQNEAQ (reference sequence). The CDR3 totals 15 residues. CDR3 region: CASRPGGGTYNEQFF. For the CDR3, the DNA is TGTGCCAGCCGTCCTGGGGGAGGGACTTACAATGAGCAGTTCTTC.